Presented here are 5 T cell receptor beta chains from one specimen sequenced in a study of T cell changes during pregnancy in multiple sclerosis. Sequenced by immunoSEQ multiplex PCR; TCRdb stores in-frame clones only, minus some. The repertoire holds around 74,000 clones, about 88% seen once, with approximately 3.4% in the top ten. The specimen was peripheral blood, collected before pregnancy. These receptors all come from a female donor with multiple sclerosis, enrolled in a pregnancy study.

The chain employs TRBV4-3 and TRBJ1-2; tentatively, D is TRBD1 (5 bases). From germline, CDR1 is LGHNA and CDR2 YSLEER. CDR3 length: 16 amino acids. Trimming removed 1 base from V and 5 bases from J, with 17 bases in between. CDR3 sequence: CASSQGPQGGSYGYTF. Written as DNA, the CDR3 is TGCGCCAGCAGCCAAGGCCCCCAGGGAGGGTCGTATGGCTACACCTTC.

The rearrangement links TRBV19 to TRBJ1-3; 7 bases line up with TRBD1. V shed 0 bases and J 2 bases; nucleotides not matched to a gene: 7. The germline V gene has CDR1 LNHDA and CDR2 SQIVND (reference sequence). This CDR3 contains 17 residues. CDR3 DNA: TGTGCCAGTAGTATAGACCCTCCTGGGACAGCTGGAAACACCATATATTTT. Translated: CASSIDPPGTAGNTIYF.

The chain has TRBV19 and TRBJ2-1, with TRBD1 matching 8 bases. The germline V gene has CDR1 LNHDA and CDR2 SQIVND (reference sequence). The CDR3 covers 13 residues. The V and J ends lost 2 bases and 9 bases, in that order; junction bases with no gene match: 3. In DNA, the CDR3 is TGTGCCAGTAGTATACAGGGGGCAGCTGAGCAGTTCTTC. Amino acid sequence: CASSIQGAAEQFF.

The chain recombines TRBV7-2 with TRBJ2-2; D is uncertain. This CDR3 spans 14 amino acids. Per germline, CDR1 SGHTA and CDR2 FQGNSA. V gave up 5 bases and J gave up 6 bases, with 13 bases separating them. The CDR3 reads CASSPGLGSGELFF. The CDR3 coding sequence is TGTGCCAGCAGCCCAGGTCTTGGATCCGGGGAGCTGTTTTTT.

J is TRBJ1-6 and V is TRBV6-5; 7 bases match TRBD1. V lost 5 bases, J lost 8 bases, and 3 bases stayed unmatched. From germline, CDR1 is MNHEY and CDR2 SVGAGI. The CDR3 is 13 residues long. Here the CDR3 DNA reads TGTGCCAGCAGTCGACAGGGTTATTCACCCCTCCACTTT. Translation gives CASSRQGYSPLHF.